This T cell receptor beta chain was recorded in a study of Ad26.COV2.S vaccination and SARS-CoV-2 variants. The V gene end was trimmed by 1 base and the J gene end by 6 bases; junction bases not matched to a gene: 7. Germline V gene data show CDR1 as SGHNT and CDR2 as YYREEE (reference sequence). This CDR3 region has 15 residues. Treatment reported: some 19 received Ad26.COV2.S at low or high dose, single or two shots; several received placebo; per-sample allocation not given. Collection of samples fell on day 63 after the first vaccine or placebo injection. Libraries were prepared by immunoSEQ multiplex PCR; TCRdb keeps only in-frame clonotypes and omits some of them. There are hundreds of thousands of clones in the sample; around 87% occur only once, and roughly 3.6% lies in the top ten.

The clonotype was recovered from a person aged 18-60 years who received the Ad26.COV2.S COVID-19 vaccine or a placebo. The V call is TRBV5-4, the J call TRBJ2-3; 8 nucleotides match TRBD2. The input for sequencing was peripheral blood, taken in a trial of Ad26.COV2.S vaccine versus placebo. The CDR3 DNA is TGTGCCAGCAGCTTGAGTGCGGGGGGAGTGGATACGCAGTATTTT. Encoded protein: CASSLSAGGVDTQYF.